This T cell receptor beta chain was profiled in a study of OX40 agonist ivuxolimab in advanced cancers. At the level of the study: Six ivuxolimab dose levels, 0.01 to 10 mg/kg, were given intravenously every 2 weeks. Antecedent anti-PD-1, anti-PD-L1 or anti-CTLA-4 therapy was permissible, with under 50% having received some. Broader study findings: Clonal expansion was seen in CD4+ and CD8+ blood T cells by week 6 at 0.1 to 3.0 mg/kg.

V dropped 3 bases and J dropped 4 bases, with 12 bases sitting between them. Germline CDR1 reads SGHDN; CDR2 reads FVKESK. The CDR3 covers 15 residues. Sampling times: baseline, cycle 4 day 1, cycle 7 day 1. Remarks on this clone: What it binds is unknown.

Here immunoSEQ multiplex PCR was the method, and the copy in TCRdb shows in-frame clones only, minus some. The sample contains 70,000 to 95,000 clones, around 87% of which appear only once. The sequences come from CD4+ or CD8+ T cells sorted from blood, collected in a trial of the OX40 agonist ivuxolimab. The chain uses TRBV14 and TRBJ1-4; D unclear. This clonotype was obtained from an adult with an advanced solid tumor such as melanoma, head and neck, liver or kidney cancer. The CDR3 sequence is CASSQGLEYNEKLFF. In DNA form, the CDR3 reads TGTGCCAGCAGCCAGGGGTTAGAGTATAATGAAAAACTGTTTTTT.